Listed below are T cell receptor beta chains from one sample, sequenced in a study of shared clonotypes between healthy human individuals. Generated by immunoSEQ multiplex PCR, the TCRdb table keeps only in-frame clones and is missing some. The sample lists over 2 million clones; roughly 94% were seen once. Material for sequencing was naive CD8+ T cells sorted from blood. The receptor source for this set is a man in his late teens or twenties in good health. CDR3s include the opening cysteine and the closing phenylalanine or tryptophan. The D gene is left open where the match is weak. A clone size is listed for some rows: how often the clone was seen (once, few, many), or a class if it is expanded.

v_call: TRBV2; clone_size: .; d_call: .; j_call: TRBJ2-7; cdr3_aa: CASSEYGDEQYF; cdr3_nt: TGTGCCAGCAGTGAATACGGGGACGAGCAGTACTTC
v_call: TRBV15; clone_size: once; d_call: TRBD2; j_call: TRBJ2-3; cdr3_aa: CATSPGLAGITDTQYF; cdr3_nt: TGTGCCACCAGCCCCGGACTAGCGGGTATCACAGATACGCAGTATTTT
v_call: TRBV27; clone_size: .; d_call: TRBD1; j_call: TRBJ2-7; cdr3_aa: CASSLSPGTGSDEQYF; cdr3_nt: TGTGCCAGCAGTCTAAGTCCCGGGACAGGGTCGGACGAGCAGTACTTC
v_call: TRBV7-9; clone_size: .; d_call: TRBD1; j_call: TRBJ2-7; cdr3_aa: CASSHPRGQGSSYEQYF; cdr3_nt: TGTGCCAGCAGCCACCCCAGAGGACAGGGAAGTAGCTACGAGCAGTACTTC
v_call: TRBV5-4; clone_size: .; d_call: .; j_call: TRBJ2-7; cdr3_aa: CASSEIGETEQYF; cdr3_nt: TGTGCCAGCAGTGAAATTGGGGAAACCGAGCAGTACTTC
v_call: TRBV2; clone_size: .; d_call: TRBD1; j_call: TRBJ2-7; cdr3_aa: CASNPGQGFHEQYF; cdr3_nt: TGTGCCAGTAATCCGGGACAGGGGTTCCACGAGCAGTACTTC
v_call: TRBV7-3; clone_size: .; d_call: TRBD1; j_call: TRBJ1-1; cdr3_aa: CASSSTGVNTEAFF; cdr3_nt: TGTGCCAGCAGCTCGACAGGGGTGAACACTGAAGCTTTCTTT
v_call: TRBV29-1; clone_size: .; d_call: .; j_call: TRBJ2-3; cdr3_aa: CSVESLNTQYF; cdr3_nt: TGCAGCGTTGAATCCTTAAATACGCAGTATTTT
v_call: TRBV27; clone_size: .; d_call: .; j_call: TRBJ2-5; cdr3_aa: CASSYSTGVGETQYF; cdr3_nt: TGTGCCAGCAGTTACTCCACGGGAGTTGGAGAGACCCAGTACTTC
v_call: TRBV29-1; clone_size: .; d_call: .; j_call: TRBJ2-2; cdr3_aa: CSVERGVTGELFF; cdr3_nt: TGCAGCGTTGAGAGGGGAGTCACCGGGGAGCTGTTTTTT
v_call: TRBV7-9; clone_size: .; d_call: .; j_call: TRBJ2-7; cdr3_aa: CASSQAGVQEQYF; cdr3_nt: TGTGCCAGCAGCCAAGCAGGGGTCCAGGAGCAGTACTTC
v_call: TRBV9; clone_size: .; d_call: TRBD2; j_call: TRBJ2-7; cdr3_aa: CASSVDSGIYEQYF; cdr3_nt: TGTGCCAGCAGCGTAGACAGCGGGATCTACGAGCAGTACTTC
v_call: TRBV19; clone_size: .; d_call: .; j_call: TRBJ2-1; cdr3_aa: CASSIGRVSYNEQFF; cdr3_nt: TGTGCCAGTAGTATAGGGAGGGTTTCCTACAATGAGCAGTTCTTC
v_call: TRBV7-8; clone_size: .; d_call: .; j_call: TRBJ2-1; cdr3_aa: CASSLVPGDEQFF; cdr3_nt: TGTGCCAGCAGCTTAGTCCCCGGGGATGAGCAGTTCTTC
v_call: TRBV10-3; clone_size: .; d_call: TRBD1; j_call: TRBJ1-2; cdr3_aa: CAISESLRGQGHGYTF; cdr3_nt: TGTGCCATCAGTGAGTCTTTACGGGGACAGGGCCATGGCTACACCTTC